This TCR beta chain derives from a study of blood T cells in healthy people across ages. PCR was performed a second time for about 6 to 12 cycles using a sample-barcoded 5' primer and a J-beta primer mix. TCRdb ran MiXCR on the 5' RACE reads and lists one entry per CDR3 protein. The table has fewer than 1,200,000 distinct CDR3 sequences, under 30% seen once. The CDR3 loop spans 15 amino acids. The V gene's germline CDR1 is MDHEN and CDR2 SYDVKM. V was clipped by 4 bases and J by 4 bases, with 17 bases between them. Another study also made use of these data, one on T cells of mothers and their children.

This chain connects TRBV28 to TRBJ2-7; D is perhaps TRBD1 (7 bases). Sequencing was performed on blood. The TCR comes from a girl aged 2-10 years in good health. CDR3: CASSSQTGSGYEQYF. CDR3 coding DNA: TGTGCCAGCAGTTCGCAGACAGGGAGCGGGTACGAGCAGTACTTC.